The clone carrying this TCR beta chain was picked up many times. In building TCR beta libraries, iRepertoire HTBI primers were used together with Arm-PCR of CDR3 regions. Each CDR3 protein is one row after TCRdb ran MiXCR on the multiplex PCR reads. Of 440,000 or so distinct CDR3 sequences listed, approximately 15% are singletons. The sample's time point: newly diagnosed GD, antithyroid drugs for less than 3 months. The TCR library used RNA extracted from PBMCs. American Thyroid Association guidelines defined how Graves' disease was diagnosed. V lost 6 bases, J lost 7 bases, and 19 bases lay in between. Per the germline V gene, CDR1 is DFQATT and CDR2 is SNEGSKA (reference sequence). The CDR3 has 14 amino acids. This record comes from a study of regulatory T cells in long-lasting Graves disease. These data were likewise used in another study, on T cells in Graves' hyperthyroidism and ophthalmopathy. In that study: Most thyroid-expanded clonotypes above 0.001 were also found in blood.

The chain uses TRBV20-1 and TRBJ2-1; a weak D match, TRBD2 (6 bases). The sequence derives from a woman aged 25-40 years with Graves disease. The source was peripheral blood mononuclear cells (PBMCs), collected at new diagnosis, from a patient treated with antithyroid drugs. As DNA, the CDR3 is TGCAGTGCCGGCCGACGGGAGTGGGGGAATGAGCAGTTCTTC. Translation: CSAGRREWGNEQFF.